A selection of T cell receptor beta chains follows, all from one sample in a study of T cell responses to AZD1222 COVID-19 vaccine. Sequencing used immunoSEQ multiplex PCR; TCRdb keeps in-frame clones, though not all of them. The repertoire holds tens of thousands of clones, with 90% as singletons. The sequencing here drew on peripheral blood, taken 28 days after the second AZD1222 dose. The source is an adult who received the AZD1222 COVID-19 vaccine. Both conserved end residues are part of each CDR3. A D gene is named only where the DNA matches it firmly. Clone sizes are given selectively: once, few, many, or a class where the clone is expanded.

TRBV5-1	NA	NA	TRBJ1-1	CASSLEPNTEAFF	TGCGCCAGCAGCTTGGAACCCAACACTGAAGCTTTCTTT
TRBV7-3	TRBD1	NA	TRBJ1-1	CASSQDRAATEAFF	TGTGCCAGCAGCCAGGACAGGGCCGCCACTGAAGCTTTCTTT
TRBV7-2	NA	NA	TRBJ1-2	CASSPQGTPNYGYTF	TGTGCCAGCAGCCCCCAGGGAACCCCTAACTATGGCTACACCTTC
TRBV5-1	TRBD1	NA	TRBJ2-5	CASSLADRVETQYF	TGCGCCAGCAGCTTGGCCGACAGGGTGGAGACCCAGTACTTC
TRBV29-1	NA	NA	TRBJ2-7	CSVVPGGASYEQYF	TGCAGCGTTGTTCCGGGGGGCGCCTCCTACGAGCAGTACTTC
TRBV5-1	TRBD1	NA	TRBJ1-3	CASSLVGTGSAGNTIYF	TGCGCCAGCAGCTTGGTTGGGACAGGGTCCGCTGGAAACACCATATATTTT
TRBV18	NA	NA	TRBJ1-5	CASSPREVYSNQPQHF	TGTGCCAGCTCACCAAGGGAAGTTTATAGCAATCAGCCCCAGCATTTT
TRBV28	NA	NA	TRBJ1-1	CASSFGGSETTEAFF	TGTGCCAGCAGTTTCGGCGGCAGTGAGACCACTGAAGCTTTCTTT
TRBV3-1/TRBV3-2	NA	NA	TRBJ1-3	CASSQDRDYGSGNTIYF	TGTGCCAGCAGCCAAGATCGAGACTACGGCTCTGGAAACACCATATATTTT
TRBV7-9	TRBD2	NA	TRBJ2-7	CASSPPRAGGSYEQYF	TGTGCCAGCAGCCCACCGAGGGCGGGGGGCTCCTACGAGCAGTACTTC
TRBV6-5	TRBD1	NA	TRBJ1-5	CASRKTGNNQPQHF	TGTGCCAGCAGGAAGACAGGGAACAATCAGCCCCAGCATTTT
TRBV11-2	NA	NA	TRBJ2-5	CASSPDRAQETQYF	TGTGCCAGCAGCCCCGACCGGGCCCAAGAGACCCAGTACTTC
TRBV4-2	NA	few	TRBJ2-3	CASSPPDGTDTQYF	TGTGCCAGCAGCCCCCCGGATGGCACAGATACGCAGTATTTT
TRBV6-5	TRBD1	once	TRBJ1-3	CASNIQGAGNTIYF	TGTGCCAGCAACATACAGGGGGCTGGAAACACCATATATTTT
TRBV6-4	TRBD2	NA	TRBJ2-3	CASSEAGGTDTQYF	TGTGCCAGCAGTGAAGCGGGGGGCACAGATACGCAGTATTTT
TRBV6-5	TRBD1	NA	TRBJ1-1	CASSYSRQGVGTEAFF	TGTGCCAGCAGTTACTCGAGGCAGGGGGTGGGAACTGAAGCTTTCTTT
TRBV5-6	NA	NA	TRBJ2-2	CASSLALGPVNTGELFF	TGTGCCAGCAGCTTGGCACTGGGACCGGTTAACACCGGGGAGCTGTTTTTT
TRBV27	TRBD2	NA	TRBJ2-1	CASSFGGVYNEQFF	TGTGCCAGCAGTTTTGGGGGGGTGTACAATGAGCAGTTCTTC
TRBV7-9	NA	NA	TRBJ1-3	CASSLGGTAGNTIYF	TGTGCCAGCAGCTTAGGGGGGACGGCTGGAAACACCATATATTTT
TRBV19	TRBD1	NA	TRBJ2-7	CASSARPRDRGNEQYF	TGTGCCAGTAGTGCCCGCCCCCGGGACAGGGGTAACGAGCAGTACTTC
TRBV5-6	NA	NA	TRBJ2-2	CAFHGFANTGELFF	TGTGCCTTCCACGGGTTCGCGAACACCGGGGAGCTGTTTTTT
TRBV27	NA	NA	TRBJ1-1	CASSLKAGAGIGAFF	TGTGCCAGCAGTTTAAAGGCGGGTGCTGGTATTGGAGCTTTCTTT
TRBV3-1/TRBV3-2	NA	NA	TRBJ1-6	CASSLTGTTSPLHF	TGTGCCAGCAGCTTAACCGGGACAACTTCACCCCTCCACTTT
TRBV5-1	NA	NA	TRBJ1-5	CASSLDYNQPQHF	TGCGCCAGCAGCTTGGACTACAATCAGCCCCAGCATTTT
TRBV7-7	NA	NA	TRBJ1-1	CASSPGGGTEAFF	TGTGCTAGCAGCCCCGGAGGAGGGACTGAAGCTTTCTTT
TRBV5-6	NA	NA	TRBJ1-3	CASSLSSAGNTIYF	TGTGCCAGCAGCTTGTCGTCTGCAGGAAACACCATATATTTT
TRBV28	NA	NA	TRBJ1-3	CASSLSGNTIYF	TGTGCCAGCAGTTTGTCCGGAAACACCATATATTTT
TRBV4-1	TRBD2	NA	TRBJ2-3	CASSQAGLAVTDTQYF	TGCGCCAGCAGCCAAGCGGGTCTAGCGGTGACAGATACGCAGTATTTT
TRBV28	NA	NA	TRBJ1-5	CASSLNQVNQPQHF	TGTGCCAGCAGTTTGAATCAGGTCAATCAGCCCCAGCATTTT